This T cell receptor beta chain was identified during a study of metastatic and nonmetastatic thyroid tumors. Overall study context: The authors compared repertoires across blood and tumor or nodule tissue from malignant and benign thyroid patients. Study conclusions and caveats: Relative to benign nodules, malignant thyroid tumors were reportedly characterized by significantly elevated TCR beta diversity in blood and tumor.

Per the authors' pipeline: Construction of a distant-metastasis classifier for papillary thyroid cancer relied on CDR3 differences across clinicopathological groups. TCRdb called clones again from the PCR reads with MiXCR. TCRdb assigned the V and J calls; the authors' analysis was not used. Of about 15,000 clones in the sample, 25% to 35% are singletons; the top ten hold around 12%. This clone is labeled as medium-sized. The antigen remains unidentified. This CDR3 spans 15 amino acids. Germline V gene lookup returns CDR1 LNHDA and CDR2 SQIVND (reference sequence). V lost 6 bases, J lost 1 base, and 16 bases lay in between. All patients were treatment-naive before thyroid surgery.

The receptor was isolated from a male donor with papillary thyroid cancer or a benign thyroid nodule (not recorded which). Some clones in this sample may be carry-over from other donors' samples. The rearrangement uses TRBV19 and TRBJ2-7; possible D gene TRBD2, 6 bases. The sequencing input was tumor tissue. In nucleotides, the CDR3 is TGTGCCAGTAGCCTACCGGGGGTCGGATCCTACGAGCAGTACTTC. Protein sequence: CASSLPGVGSYEQYF.